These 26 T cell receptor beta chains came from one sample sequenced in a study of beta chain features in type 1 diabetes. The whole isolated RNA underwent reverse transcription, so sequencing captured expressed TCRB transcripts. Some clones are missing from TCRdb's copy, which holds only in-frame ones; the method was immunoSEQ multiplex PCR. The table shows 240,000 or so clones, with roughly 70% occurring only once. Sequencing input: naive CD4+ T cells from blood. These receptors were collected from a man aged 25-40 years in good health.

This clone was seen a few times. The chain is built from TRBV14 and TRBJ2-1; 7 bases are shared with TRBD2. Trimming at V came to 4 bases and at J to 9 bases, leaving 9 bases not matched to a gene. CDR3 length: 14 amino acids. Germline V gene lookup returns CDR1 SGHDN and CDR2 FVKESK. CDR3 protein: CASSRDYLPAEQFF. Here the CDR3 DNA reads TGTGCCAGCAGCCGGGACTACCTCCCGGCTGAGCAGTTCTTC.

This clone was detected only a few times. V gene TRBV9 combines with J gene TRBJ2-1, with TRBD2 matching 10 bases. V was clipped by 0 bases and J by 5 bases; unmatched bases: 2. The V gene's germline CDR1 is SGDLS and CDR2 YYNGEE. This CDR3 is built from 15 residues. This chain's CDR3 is CASSVGTSGDNEQFF. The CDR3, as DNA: TGTGCCAGCAGCGTAGGGACTAGCGGAGACAATGAGCAGTTCTTC. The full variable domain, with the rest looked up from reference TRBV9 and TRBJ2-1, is DSGVTQTPKHLITATGQRVTLRCSPRSGDLSVYWYQQSLDQGLQFLIQYYNGEERAKGNILERFSAQQFPDLHSELNLSSLELGDSALYFCASSVGTSGDNEQFFGPGTRLTVL.

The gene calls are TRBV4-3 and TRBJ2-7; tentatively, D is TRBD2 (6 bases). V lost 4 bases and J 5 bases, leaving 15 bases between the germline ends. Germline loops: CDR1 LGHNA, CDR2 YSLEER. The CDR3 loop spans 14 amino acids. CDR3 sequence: CASSPGLPWDEQYF. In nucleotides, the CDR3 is TGCGCCAGCAGCCCGGGACTGCCGTGGGACGAGCAGTACTTC.

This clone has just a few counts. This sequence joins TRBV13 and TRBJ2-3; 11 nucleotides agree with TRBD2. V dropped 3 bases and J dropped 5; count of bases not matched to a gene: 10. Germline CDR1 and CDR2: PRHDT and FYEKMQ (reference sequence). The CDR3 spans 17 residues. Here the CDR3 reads CASSFSLLAGALDTQYF. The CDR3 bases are TGTGCCAGCAGCTTCTCACTACTAGCGGGGGCTTTAGATACGCAGTATTTT.

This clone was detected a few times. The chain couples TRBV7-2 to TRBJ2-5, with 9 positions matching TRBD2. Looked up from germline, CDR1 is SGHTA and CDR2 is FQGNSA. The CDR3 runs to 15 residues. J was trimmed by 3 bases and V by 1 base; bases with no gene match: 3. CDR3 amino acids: CASSLVTSGKETQYF. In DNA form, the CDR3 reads TGTGCCAGCAGCTTAGTGACTAGCGGTAAAGAGACCCAGTACTTC.

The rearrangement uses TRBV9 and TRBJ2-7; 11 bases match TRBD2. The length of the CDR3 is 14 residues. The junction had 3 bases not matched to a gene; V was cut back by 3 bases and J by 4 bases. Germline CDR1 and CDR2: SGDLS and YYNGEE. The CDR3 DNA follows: TGTGCCAGCAGCGATTTAGCGGGAGGGTACGAGCAGTACTTC. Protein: CASSDLAGGYEQYF.

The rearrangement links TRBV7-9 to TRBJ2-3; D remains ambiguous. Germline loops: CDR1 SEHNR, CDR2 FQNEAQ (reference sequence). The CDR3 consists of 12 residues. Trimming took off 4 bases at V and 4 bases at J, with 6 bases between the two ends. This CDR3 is CASSSPADTQYF. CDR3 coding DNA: TGTGCCAGCAGCTCCCCCGCAGATACGCAGTATTTT. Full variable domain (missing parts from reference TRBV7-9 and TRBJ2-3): DTGVSQNPRHKITKRGQNVTFRCDPISEHNRLYWYRQTLGQGPEFLTYFQNEAQLEKSRLLSDRFSAERPKGSFSTLEIQRTEQGDSAMYLCASSSPADTQYFGPGTRLTVL.

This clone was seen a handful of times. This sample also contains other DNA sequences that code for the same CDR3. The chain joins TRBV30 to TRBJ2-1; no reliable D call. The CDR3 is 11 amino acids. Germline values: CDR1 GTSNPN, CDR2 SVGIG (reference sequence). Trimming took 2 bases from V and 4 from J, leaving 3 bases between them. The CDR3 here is CAWSRYNEQFF. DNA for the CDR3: TGTGCCTGGAGTCGGTACAATGAGCAGTTCTTC. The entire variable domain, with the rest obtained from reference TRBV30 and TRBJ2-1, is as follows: SQTIHQWPATLVQPVGSPLSLECTVEGTSNPNLYWYRQAAGRGLQLLFYSVGIGQISSEVPQNLSASRPQDRQFILSSKKLLLSDSGFYLCAWSRYNEQFFGPGTRLTVL.

DNA of the CDR3: TGCGCCAGCAGCCCCCTGACTAGCGGGGCCTACGAGCAGTACTTC. This codes for CASSPLTSGAYEQYF. The chain couples TRBV5-1 to TRBJ2-7; 11 bases line up with TRBD2. Germline CDR1 and CDR2: SGHRS and YFSETQ. The CDR3 is 15 amino acids. V shed 4 bases and J 2 bases; nucleotides not matched to a gene: 5.

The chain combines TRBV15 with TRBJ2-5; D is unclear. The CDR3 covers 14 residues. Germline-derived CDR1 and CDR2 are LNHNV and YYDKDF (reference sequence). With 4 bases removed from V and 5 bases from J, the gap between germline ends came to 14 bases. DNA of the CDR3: TGTGCCACCAGCAATAGTGGGCTGGGGGAGACCCAGTACTTC. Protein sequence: CATSNSGLGETQYF.

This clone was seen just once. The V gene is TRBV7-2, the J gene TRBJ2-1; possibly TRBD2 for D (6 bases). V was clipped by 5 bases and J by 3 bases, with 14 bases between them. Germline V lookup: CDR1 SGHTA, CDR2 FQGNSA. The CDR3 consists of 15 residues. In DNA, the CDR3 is TGTGCCAGCAGCCTCCGAGCGGGTAACTACAATGAGCAGTTCTTC. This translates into CASSLRAGNYNEQFF.

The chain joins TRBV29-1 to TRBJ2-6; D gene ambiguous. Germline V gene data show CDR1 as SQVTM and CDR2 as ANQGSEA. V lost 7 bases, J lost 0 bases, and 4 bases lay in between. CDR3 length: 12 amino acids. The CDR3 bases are TGCAGCGCGTCCTCTGGGGCCAACGTCCTGACTTTC. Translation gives CSASSGANVLTF.

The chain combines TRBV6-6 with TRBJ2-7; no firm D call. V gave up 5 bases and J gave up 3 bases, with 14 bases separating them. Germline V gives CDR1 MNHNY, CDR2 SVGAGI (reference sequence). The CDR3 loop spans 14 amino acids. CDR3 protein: CASSDQDVYYEQYF. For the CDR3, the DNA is TGTGCCAGCAGTGATCAGGACGTTTACTACGAGCAGTACTTC.

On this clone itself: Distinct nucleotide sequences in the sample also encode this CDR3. The CDR3 sequence is CSASTGYEQYF. The CDR3 DNA reads TGCAGTGCTAGTACAGGCTACGAGCAGTACTTC. V gene TRBV20-1 combines with J gene TRBJ2-7; tentative D call: TRBD1 (5 bases). This CDR3 region has 11 residues. V gave up 3 bases and J gave up 3 bases, with 6 bases separating them. Germline CDR1 and CDR2: DFQATT and SNEGSKA (reference sequence).

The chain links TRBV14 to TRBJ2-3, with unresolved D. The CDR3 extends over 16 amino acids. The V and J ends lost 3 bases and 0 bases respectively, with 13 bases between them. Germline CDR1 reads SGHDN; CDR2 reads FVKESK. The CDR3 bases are TGTGCCAGCAGCCAGGCTCGGCCCTTAAGCACAGATACGCAGTATTTT. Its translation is CASSQARPLSTDTQYF.

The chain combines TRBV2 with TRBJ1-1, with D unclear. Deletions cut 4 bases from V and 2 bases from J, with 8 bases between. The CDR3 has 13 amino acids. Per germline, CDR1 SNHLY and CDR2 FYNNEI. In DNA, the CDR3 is TGTGCCAGCAGTGTGGAGAGCAACACTGAAGCTTTCTTT. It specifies CASSVESNTEAFF.

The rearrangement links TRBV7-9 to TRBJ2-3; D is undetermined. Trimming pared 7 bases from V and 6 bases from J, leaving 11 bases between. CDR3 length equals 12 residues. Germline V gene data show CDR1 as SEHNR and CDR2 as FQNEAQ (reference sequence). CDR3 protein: CASTEAGDTQYF. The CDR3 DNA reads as TGTGCCAGCACCGAGGCTGGGGATACGCAGTATTTT.

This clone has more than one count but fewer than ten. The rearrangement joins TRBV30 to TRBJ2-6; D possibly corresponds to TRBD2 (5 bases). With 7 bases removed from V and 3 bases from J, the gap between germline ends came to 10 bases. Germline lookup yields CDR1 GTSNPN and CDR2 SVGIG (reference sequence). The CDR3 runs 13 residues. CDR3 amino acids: CALGEGGANVLTF. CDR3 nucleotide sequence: TGTGCCTTGGGAGAAGGTGGGGCCAACGTCCTGACTTTC.

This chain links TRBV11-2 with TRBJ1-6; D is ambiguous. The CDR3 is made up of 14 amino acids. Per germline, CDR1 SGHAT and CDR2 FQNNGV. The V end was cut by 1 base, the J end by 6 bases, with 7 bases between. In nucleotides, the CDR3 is TGTGCCAGCAGCTTAGTAGCAGCTAATTCACCCCTCCACTTT. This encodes CASSLVAANSPLHF.

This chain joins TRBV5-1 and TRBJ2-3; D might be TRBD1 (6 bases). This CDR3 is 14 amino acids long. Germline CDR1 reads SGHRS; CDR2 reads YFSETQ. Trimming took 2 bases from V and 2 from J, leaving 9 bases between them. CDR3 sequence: CASSFGQSTDTQYF. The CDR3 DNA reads TGCGCCAGCAGCTTCGGACAGTCCACAGATACGCAGTATTTT.

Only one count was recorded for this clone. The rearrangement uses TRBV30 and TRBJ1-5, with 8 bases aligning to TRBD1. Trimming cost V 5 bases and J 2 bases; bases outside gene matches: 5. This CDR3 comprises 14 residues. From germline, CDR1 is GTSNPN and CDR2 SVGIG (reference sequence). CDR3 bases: TGTGCCTGGGGGACAGGCAAACGCAATCAGCCCCAGCATTTT. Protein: CAWGTGKRNQPQHF.

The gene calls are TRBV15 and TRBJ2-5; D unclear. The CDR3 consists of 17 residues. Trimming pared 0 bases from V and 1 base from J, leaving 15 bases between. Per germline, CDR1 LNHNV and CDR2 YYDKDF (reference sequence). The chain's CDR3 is CATSRDGWTLSQETQYF. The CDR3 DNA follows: TGTGCCACCAGCAGAGACGGGTGGACCCTATCCCAAGAGACCCAGTACTTC.

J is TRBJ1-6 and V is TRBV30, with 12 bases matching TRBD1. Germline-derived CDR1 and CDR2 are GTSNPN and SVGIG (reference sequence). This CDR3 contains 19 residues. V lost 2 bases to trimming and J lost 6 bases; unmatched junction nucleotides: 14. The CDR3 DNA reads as TGTGCCTGGAGTACGGGGCCCCGGGACAGGGGGCTAACTAATTCACCCCTCCACTTT. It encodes CAWSTGPRDRGLTNSPLHF.

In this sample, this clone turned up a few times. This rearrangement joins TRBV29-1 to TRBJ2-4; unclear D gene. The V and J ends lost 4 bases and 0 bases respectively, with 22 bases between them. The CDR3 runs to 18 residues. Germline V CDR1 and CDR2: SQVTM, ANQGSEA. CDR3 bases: TGCAGCGTTGCCGTCCCCACCACGTCAGGCCTAGCCAAAAACATTCAGTACTTC. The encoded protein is CSVAVPTTSGLAKNIQYF.

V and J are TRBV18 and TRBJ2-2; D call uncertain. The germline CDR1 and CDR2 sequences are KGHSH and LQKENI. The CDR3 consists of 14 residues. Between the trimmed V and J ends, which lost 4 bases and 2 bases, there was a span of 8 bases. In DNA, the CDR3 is TGTGCCAGCTCACTCCAAGTCAACACCGGGGAGCTGTTTTTT. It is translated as CASSLQVNTGELFF. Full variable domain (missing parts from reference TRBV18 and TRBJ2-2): NAGVMQNPRHLVRRRGQEARLRCSPMKGHSHVYWYRQLPEEGLKFMVYLQKENIIDESGMPKERFSAEFPKEGPSILRIQQVVRGDSAAYFCASSLQVNTGELFFGEGSRLTVL.

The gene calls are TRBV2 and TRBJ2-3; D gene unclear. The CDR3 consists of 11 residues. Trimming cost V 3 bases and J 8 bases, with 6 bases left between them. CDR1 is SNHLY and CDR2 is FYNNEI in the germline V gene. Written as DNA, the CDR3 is TGTGCCAGCAGTGAGACTGCTACGCAGTATTTT. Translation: CASSETATQYF.